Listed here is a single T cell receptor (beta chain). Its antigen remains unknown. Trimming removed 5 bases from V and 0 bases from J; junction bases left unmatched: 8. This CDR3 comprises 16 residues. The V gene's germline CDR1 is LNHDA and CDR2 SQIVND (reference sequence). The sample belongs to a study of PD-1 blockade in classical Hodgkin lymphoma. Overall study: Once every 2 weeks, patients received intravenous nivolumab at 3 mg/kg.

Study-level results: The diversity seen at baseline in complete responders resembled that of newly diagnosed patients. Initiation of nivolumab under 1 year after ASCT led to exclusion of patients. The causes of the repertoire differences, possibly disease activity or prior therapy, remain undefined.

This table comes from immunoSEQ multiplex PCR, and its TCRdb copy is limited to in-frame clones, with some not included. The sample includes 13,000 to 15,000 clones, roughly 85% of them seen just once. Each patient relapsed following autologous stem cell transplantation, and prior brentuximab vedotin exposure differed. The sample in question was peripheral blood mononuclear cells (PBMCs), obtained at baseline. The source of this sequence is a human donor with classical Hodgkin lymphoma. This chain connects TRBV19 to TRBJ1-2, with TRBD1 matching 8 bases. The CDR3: CASSPQGAGANYGYTF. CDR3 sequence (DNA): TGTGCCAGTAGTCCGCAGGGGGCAGGGGCTAACTATGGCTACACCTTC.